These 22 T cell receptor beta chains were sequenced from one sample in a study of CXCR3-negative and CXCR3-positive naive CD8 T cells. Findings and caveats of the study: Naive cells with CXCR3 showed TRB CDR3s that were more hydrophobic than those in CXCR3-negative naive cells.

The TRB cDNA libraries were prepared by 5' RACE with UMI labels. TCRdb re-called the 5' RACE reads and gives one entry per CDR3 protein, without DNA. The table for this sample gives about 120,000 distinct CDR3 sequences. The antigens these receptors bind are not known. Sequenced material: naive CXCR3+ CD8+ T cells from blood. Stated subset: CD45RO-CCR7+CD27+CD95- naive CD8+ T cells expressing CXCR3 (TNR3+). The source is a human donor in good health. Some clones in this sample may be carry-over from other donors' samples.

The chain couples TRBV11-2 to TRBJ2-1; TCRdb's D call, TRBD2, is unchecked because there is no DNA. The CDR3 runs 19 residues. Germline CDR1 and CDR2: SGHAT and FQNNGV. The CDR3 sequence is CASSLGSGSNNNNNNEQFF.

This CDR3 is CASSTQGLGSPLHF. The V gene is TRBV21-1, the J gene TRBJ1-6; TCRdb indicates TRBD1, and absent DNA this call remains unverified. TRBV21-1 is a recognized pseudogene. The CDR3 is 14 residues long.

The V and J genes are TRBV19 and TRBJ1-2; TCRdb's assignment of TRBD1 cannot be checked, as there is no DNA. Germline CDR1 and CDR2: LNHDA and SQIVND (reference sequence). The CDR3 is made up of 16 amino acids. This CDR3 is CASSIDLRGLEYGYTF.

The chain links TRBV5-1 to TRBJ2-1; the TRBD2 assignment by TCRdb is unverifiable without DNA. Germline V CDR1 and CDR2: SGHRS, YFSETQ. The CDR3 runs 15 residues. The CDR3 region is CASSGAGGGSNEQFF.

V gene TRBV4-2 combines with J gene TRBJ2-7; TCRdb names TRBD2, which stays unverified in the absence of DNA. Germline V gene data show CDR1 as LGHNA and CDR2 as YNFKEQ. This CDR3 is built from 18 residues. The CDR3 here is CASSQEGLAGARSYEQYF.

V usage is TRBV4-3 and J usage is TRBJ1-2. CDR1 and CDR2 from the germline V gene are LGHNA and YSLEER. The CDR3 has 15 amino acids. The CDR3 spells CASSQVGFDYYGYTF.

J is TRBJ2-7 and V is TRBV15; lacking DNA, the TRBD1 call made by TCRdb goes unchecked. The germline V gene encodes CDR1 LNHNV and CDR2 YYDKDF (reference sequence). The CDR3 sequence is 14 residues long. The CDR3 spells CATSDDGTGSEQYF.

The CDR3 is CASSQAPLGLAGGEQFF. V and J are TRBV7-7 and TRBJ2-1; TCRdb's assignment of TRBD2 cannot be checked, as there is no DNA. This CDR3 comprises 17 residues. Germline CDR1 and CDR2: SSHAT and FNYEAQ (reference sequence).

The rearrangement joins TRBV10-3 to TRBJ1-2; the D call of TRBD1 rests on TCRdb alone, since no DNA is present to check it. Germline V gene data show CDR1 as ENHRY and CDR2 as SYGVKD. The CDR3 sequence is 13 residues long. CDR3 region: CAISPGTFYGYTF.

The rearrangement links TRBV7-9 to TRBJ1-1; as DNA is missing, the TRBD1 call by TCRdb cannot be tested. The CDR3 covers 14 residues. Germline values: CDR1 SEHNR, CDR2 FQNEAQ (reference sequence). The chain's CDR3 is CASSPWDRGTEAFF.

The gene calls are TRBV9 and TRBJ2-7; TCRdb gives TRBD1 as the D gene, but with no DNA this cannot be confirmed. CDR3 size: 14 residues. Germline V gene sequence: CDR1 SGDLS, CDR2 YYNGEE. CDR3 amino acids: CASSVGDRPHEQYF.

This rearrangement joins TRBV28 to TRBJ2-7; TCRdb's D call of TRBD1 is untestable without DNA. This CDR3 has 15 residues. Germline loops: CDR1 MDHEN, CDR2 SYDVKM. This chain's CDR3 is CASSLEGVYSYEQYF. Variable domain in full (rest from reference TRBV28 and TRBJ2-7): DVKVTQSSRYLVKRTGEKVFLECVQDMDHENMFWYRQDPGLGLRLIYFSYDVKMKEKGDIPEGYSVSREKKERFSLILESASTNQTSMYLCASSLEGVYSYEQYFGPGTRLTVT.

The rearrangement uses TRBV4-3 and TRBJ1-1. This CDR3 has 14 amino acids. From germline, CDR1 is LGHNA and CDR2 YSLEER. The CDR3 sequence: CASSQERAGTEAFF.

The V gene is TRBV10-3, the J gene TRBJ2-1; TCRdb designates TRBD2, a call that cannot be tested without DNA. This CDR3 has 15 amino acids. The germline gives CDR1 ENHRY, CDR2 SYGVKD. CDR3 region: CAISAGVGGYNEQFF.

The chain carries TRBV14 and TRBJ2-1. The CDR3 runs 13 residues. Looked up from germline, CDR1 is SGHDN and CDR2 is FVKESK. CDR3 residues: CASSQVHPGEQFF.

The CDR3 here is CSARDIGWQTQYF. The V call is TRBV20-1, the J call TRBJ2-5. The germline V gene encodes CDR1 DFQATT and CDR2 SNEGSKA (reference sequence). The CDR3 sequence is 13 residues long.

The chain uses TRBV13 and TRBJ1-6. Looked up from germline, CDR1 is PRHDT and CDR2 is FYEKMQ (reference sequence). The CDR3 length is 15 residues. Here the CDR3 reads CASSLGRTSRPPLHF.

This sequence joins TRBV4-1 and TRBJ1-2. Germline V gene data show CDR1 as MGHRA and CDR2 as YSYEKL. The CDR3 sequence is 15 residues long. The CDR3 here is CASSNEDLAPFGYTF.

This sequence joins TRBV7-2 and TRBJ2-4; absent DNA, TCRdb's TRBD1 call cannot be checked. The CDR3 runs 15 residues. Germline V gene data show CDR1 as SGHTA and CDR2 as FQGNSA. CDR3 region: CASSLEGGASFIQYF.

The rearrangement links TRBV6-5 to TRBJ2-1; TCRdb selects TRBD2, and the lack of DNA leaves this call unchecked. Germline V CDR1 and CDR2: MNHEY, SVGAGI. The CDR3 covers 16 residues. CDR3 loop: CASSPQGLARHNEQFF.

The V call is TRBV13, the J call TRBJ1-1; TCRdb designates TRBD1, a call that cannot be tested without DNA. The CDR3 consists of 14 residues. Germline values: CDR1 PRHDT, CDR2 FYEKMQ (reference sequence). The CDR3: CASSPVTGRTEAFF.

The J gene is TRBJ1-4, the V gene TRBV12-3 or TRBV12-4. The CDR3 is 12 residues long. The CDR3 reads CASSLMVEKLFF.